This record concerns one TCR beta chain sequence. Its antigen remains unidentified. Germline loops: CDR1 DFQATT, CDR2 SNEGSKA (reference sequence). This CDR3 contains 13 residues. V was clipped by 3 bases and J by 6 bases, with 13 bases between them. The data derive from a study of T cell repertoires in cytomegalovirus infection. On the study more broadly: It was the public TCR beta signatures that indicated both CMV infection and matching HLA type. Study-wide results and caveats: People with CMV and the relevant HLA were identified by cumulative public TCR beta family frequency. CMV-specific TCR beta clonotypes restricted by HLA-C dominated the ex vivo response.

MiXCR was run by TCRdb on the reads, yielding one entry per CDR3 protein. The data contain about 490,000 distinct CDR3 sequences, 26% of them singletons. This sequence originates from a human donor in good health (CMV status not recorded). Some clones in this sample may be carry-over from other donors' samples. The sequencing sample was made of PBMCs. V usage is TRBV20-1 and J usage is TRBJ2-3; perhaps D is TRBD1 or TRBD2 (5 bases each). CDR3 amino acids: CSASAGTSDTQYF. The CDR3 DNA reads TGCAGTGCTAGCGCAGGGACCTCGGATACGCAGTATTTT.